Shown below are 26 T cell receptor beta chains from a single sample sequenced in a study of cytomegalovirus exposure and HLA in healthy donors (TCRdb year 2017). The library relied on the immunoSEQ multiplex PCR assay. A mixture of 60 forward primers for TCR Vbeta segments and 13 reverse primers for TCR Jbeta segments was used in the multiplex PCR. TCRdb limited this immuneACCESS table to in-frame rearrangements with V and J called. A share of clones is missing; checked studies link under half to unresolved V genes, and the rest is unexplained. A total of about 130,000 clones appear in this sample, roughly 85% of them only once. Clones ranked in the top ten supply 1% to 1.5% of the sample. Sequenced material: PBMCs. The receptors were gathered from a boy aged 5-17 years in good health and CMV-seronegative.

The chain has TRBV30 and TRBJ2-7; D possibly corresponds to TRBD2 (6 bases). The ends were cut back, 6 bases at V and 4 bases at J, with 10 bases in the middle. This CDR3 contains 11 residues. Germline V CDR1 and CDR2: GTSNPN, SVGIG (reference sequence). The CDR3 DNA reads as TGTGCCTGTGGGACTCCTTACGAGCAGTACTTC. Protein product: CACGTPYEQYF. Full variable domain (missing parts from reference TRBV30 and TRBJ2-7): SQTIHQWPATLVQPVGSPLSLECTVEGTSNPNLYWYRQAAGRGLQLLFYSVGIGQISSEVPQNLSASRPQDRQFILSSKKLLLSDSGFYLCACGTPYEQYFGPGTRLTVT.

The chain links TRBV27 to TRBJ1-6; unclear D gene. Trimming took 2 bases from V and 6 from J, leaving 8 bases between them. The length of the CDR3 is 14 residues. Germline V gene lookup returns CDR1 MNHEY and CDR2 SMNVEV (reference sequence). DNA of the CDR3: TGTGCCAGCAGTTTACAGGTGTTTAATTCACCCCTCCACTTT. As protein: CASSLQVFNSPLHF.

The chain links TRBV2 to TRBJ1-1; 7 nucleotides line up with TRBD1. CDR3 size: 15 residues. Trimming took 3 bases from V and 3 from J; bases not matched to a gene: 7. Germline CDR1 and CDR2: SNHLY and FYNNEI. CDR3 sequence: CASSERSGQDTEAFF. Written as DNA, the CDR3 is TGTGCCAGCAGTGAGAGATCTGGACAGGACACTGAAGCTTTCTTT.

The chain employs TRBV18 and TRBJ1-1; 8 bases match TRBD1. This CDR3 has 15 residues. CDR1 is KGHSH and CDR2 is LQKENI in the germline V gene. Germline trimming cut 3 bases from V and 6 bases from J; bases unmatched to any gene: 9. DNA for the CDR3: TGTGCCAGCTCACCGAAAAACGACAGGGGTGCTGAAGCTTTCTTT. Translated, it gives CASSPKNDRGAEAFF.

In this sample, this clone turned up a few times. The J gene is TRBJ2-2, the V gene TRBV2, with 11 positions matching TRBD2. J was trimmed by 3 bases and V by 3 bases; bases with no gene match: 0. The CDR3 is 15 amino acids. Germline values: CDR1 SNHLY, CDR2 FYNNEI. CDR3 loop: CASSEGLADTGELFF. CDR3 DNA: TGTGCCAGCAGTGAGGGACTAGCGGACACCGGGGAGCTGTTTTTT.

The chain couples TRBV14 to TRBJ1-1; 7 nucleotides agree with TRBD1. CDR3 size: 17 residues. J was trimmed by 0 bases and V by 1 base; bases with no gene match: 8. Germline assignment: CDR1 SGHDN and CDR2 FVKESK. For the CDR3, the DNA is TGTGCCAGCAGCCAAGCGGTTACAGGGGACCTGAACACTGAAGCTTTCTTT. It translates to CASSQAVTGDLNTEAFF.

This sequence joins TRBV13 and TRBJ2-5; D remains unclear. The V gene's germline CDR1 is PRHDT and CDR2 FYEKMQ (reference sequence). The CDR3 is made up of 13 amino acids. Trimming cost V 6 bases and J 5 bases, with 13 bases left between them. The CDR3 coding sequence is TGTGCCAGCAGGAGAGCTGACGGGGAGACCCAGTACTTC. Translated: CASRRADGETQYF.

This clone was recorded only once. The chain is built from TRBV4-1 and TRBJ1-5, with TRBD1 as a possible D gene (6 bases). V was trimmed by 1 base and J by 6 bases, leaving 16 bases between them. The CDR3 is 16 amino acids. Germline lookup yields CDR1 MGHRA and CDR2 YSYEKL. CDR3 sequence: CASSQARGGAGQPQHF. The CDR3, as DNA: TGCGCCAGCAGCCAAGCCCGGGGGGGCGCGGGTCAGCCCCAGCATTTT.

V is TRBV13 and J is TRBJ1-2, with D perhaps TRBD1 (5 bases). The CDR3 length is 15 residues. V dropped 1 base and J dropped 4 bases, with 13 bases sitting between them. In germline, CDR1 is PRHDT, CDR2 FYEKMQ (reference sequence). CDR3 region: CASSLDTAGGYGYTF. DNA of the CDR3: TGTGCCAGCAGCTTAGATACGGCCGGGGGCTATGGCTACACCTTC.

DNA for the CDR3: TGTGCCAGCAGTTATATTGGGGGGATGAACACTGAAGCTTTCTTT. This codes for CASSYIGGMNTEAFF. V and J are TRBV6-5 and TRBJ1-1; D is possibly TRBD1 (5 bases). Germline V gene data show CDR1 as MNHEY and CDR2 as SVGAGI. V was clipped by 3 bases and J by 0 bases, with 11 bases between them. The CDR3 is made up of 15 amino acids.

The chain recombines TRBV30 with TRBJ1-1; D might be TRBD1 (5 bases). The CDR3 sequence is 13 residues long. Germline values: CDR1 GTSNPN, CDR2 SVGIG (reference sequence). V was pared by 5 bases and J by 4 bases, with 14 bases between. This CDR3 reads CAWSPGGGTEAFF. The DNA of the CDR3 is TGTGCCTGGTCCCCCGGGGGAGGCACTGAAGCTTTCTTT.

V and J are TRBV9 and TRBJ1-2; D is unresolved. From germline, CDR1 is SGDLS and CDR2 YYNGEE. This CDR3 region has 14 residues. The V gene lost 0 bases and the J gene lost 5 bases, with 11 bases spanning the gap. The chain's CDR3 is CASSVAAGDYGYTF. The CDR3 DNA reads TGTGCCAGCAGCGTAGCTGCCGGGGATTATGGCTACACCTTC.

This chain links TRBV6-5 with TRBJ2-7; D is undetermined. CDR1 MNHEY and CDR2 SVGAGI come from the germline V gene. V was trimmed by 6 bases and J by 4 bases, leaving 7 bases between them. The CDR3 length is 11 residues. CDR3 in amino acids: CASRNLYEQYF. In nucleotides, the CDR3 is TGTGCCAGCAGAAACCTATACGAGCAGTACTTC.

This rearrangement joins TRBV27 to TRBJ2-7; D is ambiguous. This CDR3 has 13 residues. Germline-derived CDR1 and CDR2 are MNHEY and SMNVEV (reference sequence). The germline V and J ends were trimmed by 2 bases and 6 bases, with 11 bases remaining between them. The chain's CDR3 is CASSLLSVPEQYF. The CDR3 DNA follows: TGTGCCAGCAGTTTACTGTCGGTTCCCGAGCAGTACTTC.

The V and J genes are TRBV6-5 and TRBJ2-3; TRBD1 matches at 11 bases. The J segment lost 4 bases and the V segment lost 5 bases, leaving 5 bases of the junction unmatched. The CDR3 length is 15 residues. Germline V lookup: CDR1 MNHEY, CDR2 SVGAGI. The chain's CDR3 is CASSGWTGGPDTQYF. The CDR3 region has the DNA TGTGCCAGCAGTGGGTGGACAGGGGGCCCAGATACGCAGTATTTT.

This sequence joins TRBV6-1 and TRBJ1-1, with unresolved D. Germline values: CDR1 MNHNS, CDR2 SASEGT. The V end was cut by 6 bases, the J end by 0 bases, with 8 bases between. The CDR3 is 13 residues long. CDR3: CASRVDMNTEAFF. CDR3 nucleotides: TGTGCCAGCAGGGTTGACATGAACACTGAAGCTTTCTTT.

This clone has just one count. V usage is TRBV7-6 and J usage is TRBJ2-2, with 7 positions matching TRBD2. The CDR3 runs 14 residues. V lost 6 bases and J lost 7; bases outside the gene matches: 8. From germline, CDR1 is SGHVS and CDR2 FNYEAQ. The CDR3 protein is CASRSGTTGGELFF. The CDR3 DNA follows: TGTGCCAGCAGATCCGGGACTACAGGCGGGGAGCTGTTTTTT.

This clone has just a few counts. J is TRBJ2-7 and V is TRBV6-5; D is possibly TRBD1 (5 bases). Germline CDR1 is MNHEY and CDR2 is SVGAGI. CDR3 size: 15 residues. V lost 6 bases to trimming and J lost 1 base, with 16 bases between them. CDR3 sequence: CASRARTRDSYEQYF. The CDR3 coding sequence is TGTGCCAGCAGGGCCCGGACAAGGGATTCCTACGAGCAGTACTTC.

The chain joins TRBV10-2 to TRBJ2-3; D gene ambiguous. CDR3 size: 11 residues. Trimming cost V 3 bases and J 6 bases, with 4 bases left between them. Per germline, CDR1 WSHSY and CDR2 SAAADI. CDR3 in amino acids: CASSDRDTQYF. The CDR3 DNA reads TGCGCCAGCAGTGACCGGGATACGCAGTATTTT.

The rearrangement uses TRBV6-1 and TRBJ2-7; D is undetermined. Germline V gives CDR1 MNHNS, CDR2 SASEGT. V lost 4 bases and J 1 base, leaving 2 bases between the germline ends. The CDR3 consists of 11 residues. The CDR3 is CASSVSYEQYF. CDR3 sequence (DNA): TGTGCCAGCAGTGTATCCTACGAGCAGTACTTC.

The chain's CDR3 is CSVEEQGKGTEAFF. CDR3 in DNA: TGCAGCGTTGAGGAACAGGGGAAGGGCACTGAAGCTTTCTTT. The chain carries TRBV29-1 and TRBJ1-1; TRBD1 agrees at 7 bases. Trimming took 3 bases from V and 4 from J; bases not matched to a gene: 8. The CDR3 loop spans 14 amino acids. Germline CDR1 SQVTM, CDR2 ANQGSEA.

The chain joins TRBV29-1 to TRBJ2-5; TRBD1 aligns across 10 bases. With 2 bases clipped from V and 0 bases from J, the junction kept 9 bases outside the gene matches. Germline-derived CDR1 and CDR2 are SQVTM and ANQGSEA. The CDR3 is made up of 17 amino acids. The CDR3 DNA reads as TGCAGCGTTGAATGGGGGACAGGGGAAATGTACCAAGAGACCCAGTACTTC. It encodes CSVEWGTGEMYQETQYF. The full variable domain, completed using reference TRBV29-1 and TRBJ2-5, is SAVISQKPSRDICQRGTSLTIQCQVDSQVTMMFWYRQQPGQSLTLIATANQGSEATYESGFVIDKFPISRPNLTFSTLTVSNMSPEDSSIYLCSVEWGTGEMYQETQYFGPGTRLLVL.

This clone has only one observation. V and J are TRBV9 and TRBJ2-5; 10 nucleotides agree with TRBD1. Germline lookup yields CDR1 SGDLS and CDR2 YYNGEE. This CDR3 has 18 residues. Trimming at V came to 0 bases and at J to 4 bases, leaving 12 bases not matched to a gene. The DNA for the CDR3 is TGTGCCAGCAGCGTAGACCCCCGACCACGGACAGGGGGAGAGACCCAGTACTTC. Protein sequence: CASSVDPRPRTGGETQYF.

V gene TRBV6-1 combines with J gene TRBJ2-7; 13 bases agree with TRBD2. This CDR3 has 13 residues. The V segment lost 11 bases and the J segment 7 bases; nucleotides outside the gene matches: 8. Germline CDR1 is MNHNS and CDR2 is SASEGT. CDR3: CAGGTSGIEEQYF. As DNA, the CDR3 is TGTGCCGGCGGGACTAGCGGGATTGAAGAGCAGTACTTC.

This clone is a singleton in its sample. This chain joins TRBV5-5 and TRBJ1-2; 8 bases line up with TRBD1. Germline V gene lookup returns CDR1 SGHKS and CDR2 YYEKEE (reference sequence). Trimming took 4 bases from V and 0 from J; bases not matched to a gene: 5. This CDR3 has 15 residues. CDR3 in DNA: TGTGCCAGCAGCCCAAGGACAGGGCCTAACTATGGCTACACCTTC. It codes for CASSPRTGPNYGYTF.

J is TRBJ1-1 and V is TRBV5-1; the D is unclear. CDR3 size: 17 residues. V was trimmed by 1 base and J by 1 base, leaving 17 bases between them. Germline lookup yields CDR1 SGHRS and CDR2 YFSETQ. The CDR3 loop is CASSLRGYGRENTEAFF. In DNA, the CDR3 is TGCGCCAGCAGCTTGCGGGGTTATGGGCGAGAGAACACTGAAGCTTTCTTT.